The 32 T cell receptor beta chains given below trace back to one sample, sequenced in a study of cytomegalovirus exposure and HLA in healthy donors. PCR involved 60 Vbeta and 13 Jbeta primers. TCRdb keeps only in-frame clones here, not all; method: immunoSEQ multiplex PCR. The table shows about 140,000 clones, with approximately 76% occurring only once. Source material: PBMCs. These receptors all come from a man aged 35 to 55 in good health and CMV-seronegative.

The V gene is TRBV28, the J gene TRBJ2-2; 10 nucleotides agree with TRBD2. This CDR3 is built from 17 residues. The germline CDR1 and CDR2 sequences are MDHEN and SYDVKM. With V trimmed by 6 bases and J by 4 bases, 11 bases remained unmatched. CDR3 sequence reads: CASSLLPSGGSTGELFF. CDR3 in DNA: TGTGCCAGCAGCCTCCTCCCTAGCGGGGGATCCACCGGGGAGCTGTTTTTT.

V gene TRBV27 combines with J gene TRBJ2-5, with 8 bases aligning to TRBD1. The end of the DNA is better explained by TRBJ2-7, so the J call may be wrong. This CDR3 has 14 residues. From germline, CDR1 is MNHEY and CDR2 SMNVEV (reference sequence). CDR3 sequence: CASSLDGTGYEQYF. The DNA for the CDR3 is TGTGCCAGCAGTTTAGATGGGACAGGATACGAGCAGTACTTC.

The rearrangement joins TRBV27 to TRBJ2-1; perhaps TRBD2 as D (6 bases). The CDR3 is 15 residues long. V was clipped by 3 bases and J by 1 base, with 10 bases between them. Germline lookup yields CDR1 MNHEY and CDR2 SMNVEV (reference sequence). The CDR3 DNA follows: TGTGCCAGCAGTTTTAACGGGGGTTCCTACAATGAGCAGTTCTTC. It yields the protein CASSFNGGSYNEQFF.

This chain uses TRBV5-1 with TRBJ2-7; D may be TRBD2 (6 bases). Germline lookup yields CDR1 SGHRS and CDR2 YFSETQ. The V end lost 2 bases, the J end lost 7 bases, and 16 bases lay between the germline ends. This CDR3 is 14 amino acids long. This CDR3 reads CASSLGGEVSEQYF. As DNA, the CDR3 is TGCGCCAGCAGCTTAGGTGGGGAGGTGAGTGAGCAGTACTTC.

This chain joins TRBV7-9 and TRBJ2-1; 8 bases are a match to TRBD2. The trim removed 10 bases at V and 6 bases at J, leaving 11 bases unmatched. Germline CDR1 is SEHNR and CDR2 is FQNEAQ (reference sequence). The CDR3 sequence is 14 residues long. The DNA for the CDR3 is TGTGCCACCGCGGGACTAGGGGGAGGCAATGAGCAGTTCTTC. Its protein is CATAGLGGGNEQFF.

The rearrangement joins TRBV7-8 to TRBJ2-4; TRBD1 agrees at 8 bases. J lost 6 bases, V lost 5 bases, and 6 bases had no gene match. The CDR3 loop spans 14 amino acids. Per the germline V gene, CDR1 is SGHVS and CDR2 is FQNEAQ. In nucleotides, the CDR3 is TGTGCCAGCAGCGCGACAGGGGAGGTAAACATTCAGTACTTC. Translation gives CASSATGEVNIQYF.

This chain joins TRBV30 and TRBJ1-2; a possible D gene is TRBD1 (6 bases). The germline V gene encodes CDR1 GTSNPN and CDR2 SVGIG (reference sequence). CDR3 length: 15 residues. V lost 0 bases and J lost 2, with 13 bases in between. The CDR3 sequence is CAWSVPRGGNYGYTF. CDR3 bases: TGTGCCTGGAGTGTACCCAGGGGAGGGAACTATGGCTACACCTTC.

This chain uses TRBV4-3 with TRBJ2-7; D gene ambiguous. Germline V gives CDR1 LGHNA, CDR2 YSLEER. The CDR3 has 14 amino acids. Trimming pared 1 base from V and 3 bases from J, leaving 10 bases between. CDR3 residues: CASSQGIDYYEQYF. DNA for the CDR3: TGCGCCAGCAGCCAAGGTATAGATTACTACGAGCAGTACTTC.

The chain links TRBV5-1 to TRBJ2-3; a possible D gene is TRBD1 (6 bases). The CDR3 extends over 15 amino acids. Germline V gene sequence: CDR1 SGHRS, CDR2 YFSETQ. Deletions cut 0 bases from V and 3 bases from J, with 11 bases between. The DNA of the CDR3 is TGCGCCAGCAGCTTGGATCGGACAGCTACAGATACGCAGTATTTT. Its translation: CASSLDRTATDTQYF.

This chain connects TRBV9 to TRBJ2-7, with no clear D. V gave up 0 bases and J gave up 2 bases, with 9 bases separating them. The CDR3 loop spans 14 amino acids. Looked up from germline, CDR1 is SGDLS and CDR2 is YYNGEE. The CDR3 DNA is TGTGCCAGCAGCGTAGAGGCACAGACCTACGAGCAGTACTTC. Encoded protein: CASSVEAQTYEQYF.

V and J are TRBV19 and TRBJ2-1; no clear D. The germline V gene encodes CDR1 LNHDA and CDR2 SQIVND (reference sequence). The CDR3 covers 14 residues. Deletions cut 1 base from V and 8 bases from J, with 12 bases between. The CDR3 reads CASSIAQAKDEQFF. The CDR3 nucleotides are TGTGCCAGTAGTATAGCCCAGGCGAAAGATGAGCAGTTCTTC.

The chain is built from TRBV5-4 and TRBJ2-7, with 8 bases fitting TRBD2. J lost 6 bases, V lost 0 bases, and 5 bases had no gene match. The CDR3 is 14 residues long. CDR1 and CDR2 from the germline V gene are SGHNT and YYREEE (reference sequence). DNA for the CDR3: TGTGCCAGCAGCTTGGTGACTAGCGACGGCGAGCAGTACTTC. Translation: CASSLVTSDGEQYF.

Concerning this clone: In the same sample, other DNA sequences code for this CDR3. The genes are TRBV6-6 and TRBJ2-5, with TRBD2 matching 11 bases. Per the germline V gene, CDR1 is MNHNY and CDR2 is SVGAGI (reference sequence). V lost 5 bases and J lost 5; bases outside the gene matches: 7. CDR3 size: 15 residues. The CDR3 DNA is TGTGCCAGCAGTCCCCTAGCGGGGGGTGTGGAGACCCAGTACTTC. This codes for CASSPLAGGVETQYF.

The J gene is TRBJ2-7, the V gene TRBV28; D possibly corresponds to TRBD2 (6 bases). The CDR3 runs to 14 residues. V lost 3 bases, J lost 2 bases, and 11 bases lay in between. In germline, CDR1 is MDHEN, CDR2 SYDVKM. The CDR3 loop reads CASSLIVAAYEQYF. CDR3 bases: TGTGCCAGCAGTTTGATTGTAGCGGCCTACGAGCAGTACTTC.

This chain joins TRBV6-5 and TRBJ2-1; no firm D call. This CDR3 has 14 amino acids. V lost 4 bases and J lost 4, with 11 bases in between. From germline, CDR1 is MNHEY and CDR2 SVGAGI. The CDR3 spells CASSLKSVYNEQFF. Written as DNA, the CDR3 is TGTGCCAGCAGTTTGAAAAGCGTATACAATGAGCAGTTCTTC.

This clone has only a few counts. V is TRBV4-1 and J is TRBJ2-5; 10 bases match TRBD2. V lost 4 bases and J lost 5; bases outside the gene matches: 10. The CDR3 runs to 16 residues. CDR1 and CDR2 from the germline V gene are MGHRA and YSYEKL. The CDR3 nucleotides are TGCGCCAGCAGCCTCGAGCGGGGGGGGAGGGGGGAGACCCAGTACTTC. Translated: CASSLERGGRGETQYF.

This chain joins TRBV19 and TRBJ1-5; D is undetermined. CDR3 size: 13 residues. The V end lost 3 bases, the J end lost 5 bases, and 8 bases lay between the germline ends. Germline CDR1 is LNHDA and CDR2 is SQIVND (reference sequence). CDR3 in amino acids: CASSISEDQPQHF. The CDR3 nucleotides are TGTGCCAGTAGTATCTCAGAGGATCAGCCCCAGCATTTT.

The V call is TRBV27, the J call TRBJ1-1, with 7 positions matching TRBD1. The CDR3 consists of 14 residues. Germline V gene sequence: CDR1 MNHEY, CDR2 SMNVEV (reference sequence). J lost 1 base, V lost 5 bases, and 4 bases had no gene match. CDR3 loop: CASSQGTANTEAFF. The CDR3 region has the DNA TGTGCCAGCAGTCAAGGGACAGCGAACACTGAAGCTTTCTTT.

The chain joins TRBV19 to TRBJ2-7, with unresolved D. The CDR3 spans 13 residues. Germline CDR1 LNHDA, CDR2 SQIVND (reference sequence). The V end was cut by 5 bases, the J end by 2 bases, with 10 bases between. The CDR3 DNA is TGTGCCAGTAGTCCCCGACAAGCCTACGAGCAGTACTTC. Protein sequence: CASSPRQAYEQYF.

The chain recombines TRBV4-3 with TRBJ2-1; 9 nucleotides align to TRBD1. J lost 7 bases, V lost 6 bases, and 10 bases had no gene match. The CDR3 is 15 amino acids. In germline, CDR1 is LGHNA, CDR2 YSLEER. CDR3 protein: CASSRDHGTGNEQFF. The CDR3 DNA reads TGCGCCAGCAGTCGTGACCACGGGACAGGGAATGAGCAGTTCTTC.

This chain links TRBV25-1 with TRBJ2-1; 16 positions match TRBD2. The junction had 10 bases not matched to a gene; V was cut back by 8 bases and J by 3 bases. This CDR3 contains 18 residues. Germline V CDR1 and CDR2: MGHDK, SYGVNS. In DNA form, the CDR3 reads TGTGCCAGCCGACCTGGGACTAGCGGGAGGGTATTCTACAATGAGCAGTTCTTC. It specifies CASRPGTSGRVFYNEQFF.

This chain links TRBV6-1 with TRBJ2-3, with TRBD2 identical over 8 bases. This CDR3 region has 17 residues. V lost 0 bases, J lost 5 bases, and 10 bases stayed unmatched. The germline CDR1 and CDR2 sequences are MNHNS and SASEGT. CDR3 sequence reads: CASSEAEAGGGKDTQYF. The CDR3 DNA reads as TGTGCCAGCAGTGAAGCGGAGGCGGGAGGAGGGAAAGATACGCAGTATTTT.

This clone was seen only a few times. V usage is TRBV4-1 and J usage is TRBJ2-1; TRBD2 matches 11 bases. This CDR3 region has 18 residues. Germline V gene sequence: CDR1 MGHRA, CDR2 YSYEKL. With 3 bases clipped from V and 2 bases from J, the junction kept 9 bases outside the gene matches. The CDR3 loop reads CASSQGERLAGPYNEQFF. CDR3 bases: TGCGCCAGCAGCCAGGGTGAGAGACTAGCGGGACCCTACAATGAGCAGTTCTTC.

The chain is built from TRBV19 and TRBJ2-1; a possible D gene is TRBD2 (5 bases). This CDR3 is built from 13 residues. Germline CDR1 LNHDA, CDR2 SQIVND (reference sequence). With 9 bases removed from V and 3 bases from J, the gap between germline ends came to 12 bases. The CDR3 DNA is TGTGCCAGCGCGGACTCCCACTACAATGAGCAGTTCTTC. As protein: CASADSHYNEQFF. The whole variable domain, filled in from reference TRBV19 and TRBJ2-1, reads DGGITQSPKYLFRKEGQNVTLSCEQNLNHDAMYWYRQDPGQGLRLIYYSQIVNDFQKGDIAEGYSVSREKKESFPLTVTSAQKNPTAFYLCASADSHYNEQFFGPGTRLTVL.

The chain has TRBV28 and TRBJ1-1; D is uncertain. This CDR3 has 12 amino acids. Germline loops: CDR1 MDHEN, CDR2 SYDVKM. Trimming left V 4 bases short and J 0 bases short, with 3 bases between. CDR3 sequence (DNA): TGTGCCAGCAGTTGGCTGAACACTGAAGCTTTCTTT. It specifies CASSWLNTEAFF.

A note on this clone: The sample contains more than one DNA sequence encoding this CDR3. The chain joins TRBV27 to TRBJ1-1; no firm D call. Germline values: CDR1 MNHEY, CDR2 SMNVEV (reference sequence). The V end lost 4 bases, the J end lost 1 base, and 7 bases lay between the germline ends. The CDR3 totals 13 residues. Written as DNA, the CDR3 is TGTGCCAGCAGTTCCCCCGGGAACACTGAAGCTTTCTTT. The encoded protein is CASSSPGNTEAFF.

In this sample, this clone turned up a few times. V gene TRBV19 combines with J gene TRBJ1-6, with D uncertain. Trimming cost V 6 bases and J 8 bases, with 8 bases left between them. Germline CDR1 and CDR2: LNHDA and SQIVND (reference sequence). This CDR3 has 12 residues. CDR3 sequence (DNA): TGTGCCAGTAGGTGGTCGGATTCACCCCTCCACTTT. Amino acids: CASRWSDSPLHF.

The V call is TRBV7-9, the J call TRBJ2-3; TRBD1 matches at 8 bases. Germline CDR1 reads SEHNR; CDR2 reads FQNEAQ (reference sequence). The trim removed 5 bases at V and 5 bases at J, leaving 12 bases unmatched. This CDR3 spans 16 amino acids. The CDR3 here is CASSLSRGQIGDTQYF. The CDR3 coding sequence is TGTGCCAGCAGCCTCTCCAGGGGGCAGATTGGAGATACGCAGTATTTT.

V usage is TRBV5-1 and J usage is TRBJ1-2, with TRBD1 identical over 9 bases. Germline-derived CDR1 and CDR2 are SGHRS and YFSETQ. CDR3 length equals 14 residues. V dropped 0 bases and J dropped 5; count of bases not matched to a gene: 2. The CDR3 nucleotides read TGCGCCAGCAGCTTGGCCGGGACAGGGTATGGCTACACCTTC. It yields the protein CASSLAGTGYGYTF.

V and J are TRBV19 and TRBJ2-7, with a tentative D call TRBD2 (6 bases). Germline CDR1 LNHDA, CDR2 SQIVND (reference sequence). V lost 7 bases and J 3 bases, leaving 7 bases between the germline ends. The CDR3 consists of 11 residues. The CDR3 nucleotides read TGTGCCAGTATGGGAGGCTACGAGCAGTACTTC. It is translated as CASMGGYEQYF.

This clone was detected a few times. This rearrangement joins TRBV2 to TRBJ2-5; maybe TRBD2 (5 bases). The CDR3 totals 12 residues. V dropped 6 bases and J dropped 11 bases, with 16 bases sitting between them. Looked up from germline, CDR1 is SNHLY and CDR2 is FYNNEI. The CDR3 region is CASRVRVREQYF. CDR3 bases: TGTGCCAGCAGGGTGAGAGTGAGGGAGCAGTACTTC. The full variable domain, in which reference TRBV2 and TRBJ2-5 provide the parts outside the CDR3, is EPEVTQTPSHQVTQMGQEVILRCVPISNHLYFYWYRQILGQKVEFLVSFYNNEISEKSEIFDDQFSVERPDGSNFTLKIRSTKLEDSAMYFCASRVRVREQYFGPGTRLLVL.

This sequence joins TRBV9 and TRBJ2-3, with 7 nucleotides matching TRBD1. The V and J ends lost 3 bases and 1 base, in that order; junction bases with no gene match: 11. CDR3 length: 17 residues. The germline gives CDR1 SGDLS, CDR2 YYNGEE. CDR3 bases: TGTGCCAGCAGCGCTGACCGGGACAGAAGACGCACAGATACGCAGTATTTT. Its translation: CASSADRDRRRTDTQYF.